The 24 T cell receptor beta chains reported below all come from one sample, sequenced in a study of blood T cell repertoires in COVID-19. Clones were read by immunoSEQ multiplex PCR, and TCRdb kept only the in-frame ones, dropping some. The sample lists around 300,000 clones; roughly 91% were seen once. The sample was PBMCs or T cells enriched from blood (not recorded which). These receptors were taken from an older woman who had recovered from COVID-19.

This clone was picked up a small number of times. The chain couples TRBV5-1 to TRBJ2-2; 8 nucleotides line up with TRBD2. The ends lost 5 bases at V and 5 bases at J; junction bases unmatched: 8. CDR1 and CDR2 from the germline V gene are SGHRS and YFSETQ. This CDR3 comprises 15 residues. This chain's CDR3 is CASSTPGLGTGELFF. The CDR3 region has the DNA TGCGCCAGCAGTACGCCGGGACTAGGGACCGGGGAGCTGTTTTTT.

This clone was observed once. CDR3 sequence: CASSELRGSYEQYF. The CDR3 DNA is TGTGCCAGCAGTGAGCTCAGGGGCTCCTACGAGCAGTACTTC. This chain links TRBV11-2 with TRBJ2-7, with a tentative D call TRBD1 (6 bases). The CDR3 is made up of 14 amino acids. The germline V gene encodes CDR1 SGHAT and CDR2 FQNNGV. V lost 6 bases and J lost 0, with 12 bases in between. The whole variable domain, remainder taken from reference TRBV11-2 and TRBJ2-7, is EAGVAQSPRYKIIEKRQSVAFWCNPISGHATLYWYQQILGQGPKLLIQFQNNGVVDDSQLPKDRFSAERLKGVDSTLKIQPAKLEDSAVYLCASSELRGSYEQYFGPGTRLTVT.

Here the CDR3 DNA reads TGTGCCAGCACCCCTGGGGGCAAGGATGAAGCTTTCTTT. The encoded protein is CASTPGGKDEAFF. The chain couples TRBV28 to TRBJ1-1, with D possibly TRBD1 on 6 matching bases. The germline V gene encodes CDR1 MDHEN and CDR2 SYDVKM. Trimming shortened V by 7 bases and J by 7 bases, and 16 bases separated the two germline ends. The CDR3 extends over 13 amino acids.

V is TRBV6-5 and J is TRBJ2-7; maybe TRBD2 (5 bases). V was clipped by 0 bases and J by 2 bases, with 8 bases between them. The CDR3 runs to 14 residues. Germline assignment: CDR1 MNHEY and CDR2 SVGAGI. Written as DNA, the CDR3 is TGTGCCAGCAGTTACTCTCCGGGGACCTACGAGCAGTACTTC. Translating gives CASSYSPGTYEQYF.

V gene TRBV5-6 combines with J gene TRBJ2-7; a weak D match, TRBD2 (6 bases). Trimming removed 5 bases at V and 5 bases at J, with 23 bases between. CDR3 length: 16 residues. Germline V gives CDR1 SGHDT, CDR2 YYEEEE. The CDR3 sequence: CASSQNRDFLLDEQYF. The CDR3 DNA reads TGTGCCAGCAGTCAGAATCGGGACTTTCTACTCGACGAGCAGTACTTC.

V and J are TRBV19 and TRBJ2-7; tentative D call: TRBD2 (6 bases). V was trimmed by 3 bases and J by 1 base, leaving 7 bases between them. Germline CDR1 is LNHDA and CDR2 is SQIVND (reference sequence). The CDR3 loop spans 13 amino acids. CDR3 sequence (DNA): TGTGCCAGTAGTATGACTAGATCCTACGAGCAGTACTTC. This translates into CASSMTRSYEQYF.

The chain combines TRBV30 with TRBJ1-1, with D possibly TRBD1 on 6 matching bases. The CDR3 totals 16 residues. V was shortened by 4 bases and J by 1 base, with 19 bases between the two germline ends. Germline V CDR1 and CDR2: GTSNPN, SVGIG (reference sequence). The CDR3 is CAWTNSGGRRNTEAFF. The CDR3 DNA sequence: TGTGCCTGGACCAACTCGGGGGGGCGGCGGAACACTGAAGCTTTCTTT. Combining the CDR3 with reference TRBV30 and TRBJ1-1 gives the whole variable domain SQTIHQWPATLVQPVGSPLSLECTVEGTSNPNLYWYRQAAGRGLQLLFYSVGIGQISSEVPQNLSASRPQDRQFILSSKKLLLSDSGFYLCAWTNSGGRRNTEAFFGQGTRLTVV.

CDR3 DNA sequence: TGCGCCAGCAGCAAAAGGACTAGCGGGAGTGGAGCAGATACGCAGTATTTT. It codes for CASSKRTSGSGADTQYF. J is TRBJ2-3 and V is TRBV5-1; 13 positions agree with TRBD2. CDR3 size: 17 residues. CDR1 and CDR2 from the germline V gene are SGHRS and YFSETQ. J was trimmed by 4 bases and V by 4 bases; bases with no gene match: 9.

This clone was counted once. The chain couples TRBV29-1 to TRBJ1-1, with 7 nucleotides matching TRBD1. Germline CDR1 is SQVTM and CDR2 is ANQGSEA. This CDR3 region has 16 residues. J lost 0 bases, V lost 5 bases, and 12 bases had no gene match. The CDR3 here is CSVQKQGPPLNTEAFF. DNA of the CDR3: TGCAGCGTTCAGAAACAGGGGCCTCCCCTGAACACTGAAGCTTTCTTT. Drawing the rest from reference TRBV29-1 and TRBJ1-1, the complete variable domain is SAVISQKPSRDICQRGTSLTIQCQVDSQVTMMFWYRQQPGQSLTLIATANQGSEATYESGFVIDKFPISRPNLTFSTLTVSNMSPEDSSIYLCSVQKQGPPLNTEAFFGQGTRLTVV.

The rearrangement links TRBV28 to TRBJ2-2, with 14 bases aligning to TRBD2. Trimming at V came to 4 bases and at J to 6 bases, leaving 4 bases not matched to a gene. Germline loops: CDR1 MDHEN, CDR2 SYDVKM. CDR3 length: 16 residues. CDR3 in amino acids: CASSSPGLAGAGELFF. The CDR3 region has the DNA TGTGCCAGCAGTTCGCCGGGACTAGCGGGGGCCGGGGAGCTGTTTTTT.

This rearrangement joins TRBV5-4 to TRBJ2-7; 8 bases agree with TRBD1. Germline lookup yields CDR1 SGHNT and CDR2 YYREEE (reference sequence). The V and J ends lost 3 bases and 2 bases, in that order; junction bases with no gene match: 7. CDR3 length equals 15 residues. CDR3 DNA sequence: TGTGCCAGCAGCTCCTTAGGGACAGGACCCTACGAGCAGTACTTC. Amino acid sequence: CASSSLGTGPYEQYF. The full variable domain, its missing parts supplied by reference TRBV5-4 and TRBJ2-7, is ETGVTQSPTHLIKTRGQQVTLRCSSQSGHNTVSWYQQALGQGPQFIFQYYREEENGRGNFPPRFSGLQFPNYSSELNVNALELDDSALYLCASSSLGTGPYEQYFGPGTRLTVT.

This clone showed up just a few times. V gene TRBV4-1 combines with J gene TRBJ2-1; 12 nucleotides line up with TRBD2. The CDR3 is 16 amino acids. The junction had 5 bases not matched to a gene; V was cut back by 1 base and J by 7 bases. Germline V gene data show CDR1 as MGHRA and CDR2 as YSYEKL. CDR3 sequence: CASSQVELAGGNEQFF. The DNA of the CDR3 is TGCGCCAGCAGCCAAGTAGAACTAGCGGGAGGAAATGAGCAGTTCTTC.

The rearrangement joins TRBV7-3 to TRBJ2-1; D is possibly TRBD2 (5 bases). The CDR3 has 14 amino acids. V was clipped by 1 base and J by 7 bases, with 11 bases between them. The germline V gene has CDR1 SGHTA and CDR2 FQGTGA. This CDR3 reads CASSLSREGNEQFF. The CDR3 region has the DNA TGTGCCAGCAGCTTAAGCCGGGAAGGTAATGAGCAGTTCTTC.

Worth noting for this clone: The sample carries other DNA sequences with the same CDR3. This sequence joins TRBV2 and TRBJ2-3; 7 bases are a match to TRBD1. This CDR3 is built from 15 residues. Germline CDR1 SNHLY, CDR2 FYNNEI. V shed 5 bases and J 1 base; nucleotides not matched to a gene: 6. As DNA, the CDR3 is TGTGCCAGCAGTCCCCGACAGGGTGGCACAGATACGCAGTATTTT. Translation gives CASSPRQGGTDTQYF.

Only a few counts were recorded for this clone. The chain has TRBV24-1 and TRBJ2-3, with TRBD2 matching 10 bases. Germline V CDR1 and CDR2: KGHDR, SFDVKD. J gave up 5 bases and V 7 bases, and 11 bases lay outside the gene matches. This CDR3 is built from 16 residues. Here the CDR3 reads CATSGSGGAVIDTQYF. In DNA, the CDR3 is TGTGCCACCAGCGGAAGCGGGGGGGCCGTCATAGATACGCAGTATTTT.

The chain is built from TRBV9 and TRBJ2-7, with D maybe TRBD2 (5 bases). Trimming cost V 4 bases and J 6 bases, with 23 bases left between them. CDR1 and CDR2 (germline): SGDLS, YYNGEE. CDR3 length equals 16 residues. The CDR3 reads CASSSRPDFSLSEQYF. For the CDR3, the DNA is TGTGCCAGCAGCTCCCGGCCGGACTTTTCTCTCTCCGAGCAGTACTTC.

The genes are TRBV5-1 and TRBJ1-2; no clear D gene. Germline CDR1 is SGHRS and CDR2 is YFSETQ. The CDR3 has 13 amino acids. With 0 bases removed from V and 6 bases from J, the gap between germline ends came to 9 bases. The CDR3 spells CASSLAGRHGYTF. The CDR3 nucleotides read TGCGCCAGCAGCTTGGCAGGCCGACATGGCTACACCTTC.

As concerns this clone: This specimen includes other DNA sequences encoding the same CDR3. This chain joins TRBV9 and TRBJ1-2; D is ambiguous. Per the germline V gene, CDR1 is SGDLS and CDR2 is YYNGEE. The CDR3 has 14 amino acids. V gave up 1 base and J gave up 2 bases, with 9 bases separating them. The chain's CDR3 is CASSVSGSNYGYTF. CDR3 DNA sequence: TGTGCCAGCAGCGTATCAGGTTCCAACTATGGCTACACCTTC.

The V call is TRBV2, the J call TRBJ2-1; 12 bases fit TRBD2. Per the germline V gene, CDR1 is SNHLY and CDR2 is FYNNEI. The V gene end was trimmed by 8 bases and the J gene end by 6 bases; junction bases not matched to a gene: 11. This CDR3 region has 16 residues. CDR3 DNA sequence: TGTGCCAGCTGCTTGAGGCCTAGCGGGGGGGTCAATGAGCAGTTCTTC. Protein sequence: CASCLRPSGGVNEQFF.

The chain employs TRBV6-5 and TRBJ2-3; D is possibly TRBD2 (6 bases). The CDR3 runs to 15 residues. Germline V gene sequence: CDR1 MNHEY, CDR2 SVGAGI. With 8 bases removed from V and 0 bases from J, the gap between germline ends came to 15 bases. CDR3 loop: CASGAGLTSTDTQYF. In DNA form, the CDR3 reads TGTGCCAGCGGGGCGGGACTTACTAGCACAGATACGCAGTATTTT.

The CDR3 DNA sequence: TGTGCCAGCAGCCAAGATTCTTCCGGGGGATGGCCCCAGCATTTT. Translation: CASSQDSSGGWPQHF. The chain employs TRBV3-1 (or the pseudogene TRBV3-2) and TRBJ1-5; possibly TRBD1 for D (5 bases). The CDR3 is 15 amino acids. Trimming left V 0 bases short and J 9 bases short, with 15 bases between. Germline lookup yields CDR1 LGHDT and CDR2 YNNKEL (reference sequence).

V and J are TRBV7-6 and TRBJ1-5, with D possibly TRBD1 on 6 matching bases. V lost 5 bases, J lost 4 bases, and 9 bases lay in between. CDR3 length: 13 residues. Per the germline V gene, CDR1 is SGHVS and CDR2 is FNYEAQ. The CDR3 region has the DNA TGTGCCAGCAGCCCGGGACAAAATCAGCCCCAGCATTTT. This translates into CASSPGQNQPQHF. Variable domain in full (rest from reference TRBV7-6 and TRBJ1-5): GAGVSQSPRYKVTKRGQDVALRCDPISGHVSLYWYRQALGQGPEFLTYFNYEAQQDKSGLPNDRFSAERPEGSISTLTIQRTEQRDSAMYRCASSPGQNQPQHFGDGTRLSIL.

V and J are TRBV2 and TRBJ2-1, with a possible D match to TRBD1 (5 bases). The CDR3 has 15 residues. V shed 5 bases and J shed 5 bases, with 16 bases lying between them. Germline CDR1 and CDR2: SNHLY and FYNNEI. The CDR3 is CASSPLFGAHNEQFF. CDR3 nucleotide sequence: TGTGCCAGCAGTCCACTTTTTGGGGCCCACAATGAGCAGTTCTTC.

The table lists this clone with a count of one. This chain joins TRBV19 and TRBJ2-3; TRBD1 matches at 8 bases. Germline CDR1 LNHDA, CDR2 SQIVND (reference sequence). The CDR3 length is 14 residues. V shed 5 bases, J shed 5 bases, and the junction held 6 bases outside the gene matches. The CDR3 region is CASSRTGPKDTQYF. In DNA, the CDR3 is TGTGCCAGTAGTCGGACAGGGCCCAAAGATACGCAGTATTTT.